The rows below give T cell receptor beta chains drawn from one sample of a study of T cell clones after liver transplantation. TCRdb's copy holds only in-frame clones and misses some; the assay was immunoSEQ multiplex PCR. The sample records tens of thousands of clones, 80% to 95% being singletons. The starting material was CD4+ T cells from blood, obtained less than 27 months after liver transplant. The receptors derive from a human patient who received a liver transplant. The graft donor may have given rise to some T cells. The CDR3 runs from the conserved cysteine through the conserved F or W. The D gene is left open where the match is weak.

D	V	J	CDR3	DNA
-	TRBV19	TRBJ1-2	CASTSNRDLYGYTF	TGTGCCAGTACCTCTAACAGGGATCTCTATGGCTACACCTTC
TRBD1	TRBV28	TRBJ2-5	CASSTRQGFETQYF	TGTGCCAGCAGTACCCGACAGGGTTTCGAGACCCAGTACTTC
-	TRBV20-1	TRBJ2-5	CSASGSETQYF	TGCAGTGCTAGCGGGTCGGAGACCCAGTACTTC
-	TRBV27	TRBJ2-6	CASSLRTGSGANVLTF	TGTGCCAGCAGTTTAAGGACGGGGTCTGGGGCCAACGTCCTGACTTTC
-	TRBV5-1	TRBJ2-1	CASSLGPGRFNNEQFF	TGCGCCAGCAGCTTGGGACCGGGAAGATTCAACAATGAGCAGTTCTTC
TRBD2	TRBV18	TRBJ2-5	CASSPGTSGSLETQYF	TGTGCCAGCTCACCCGGGACTAGCGGGAGTTTGGAGACCCAGTACTTC
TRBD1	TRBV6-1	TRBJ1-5	CASSVDRLNQPQHF	TGTGCCAGCAGTGTGGACAGGCTCAATCAGCCCCAGCATTTT
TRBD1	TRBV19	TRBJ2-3	CASSIQGAGDTQYF	TGTGCCAGTAGTATACAGGGGGCTGGAGATACGCAGTATTTT
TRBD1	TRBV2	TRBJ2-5	CASSADRGRVETQYF	TGTGCCAGCAGCGCTGACAGGGGGCGCGTGGAGACCCAGTACTTC
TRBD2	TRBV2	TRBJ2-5	CASRETSGSGETQYF	TGTGCCAGCAGGGAGACTAGCGGGAGTGGAGAGACCCAGTACTTC